This T cell receptor (beta chain) originates from a study of T cells in Graves' hyperthyroidism and ophthalmopathy. TCR beta CDR3 region amplification was performed from RNA transcripts. First-round RT-PCR targeting the TCR CDR3 was performed with the HTBI primer set. Via MiXCR, TCRdb re-called the multiplex PCR reads, giving one row per CDR3 protein. The table shows some 210,000 distinct CDR3 sequences, with more than 15% occurring only once. This clonotype was counted between two and nine times. As yet, its antigen is unknown. Overall study findings and caveats: Ophthalmopathy was identified by the model a median about seven months ahead of onset.

These patients, aged 18 to 65, had recently diagnosed hyperthyroidism lasting under 2 months. Fresh peripheral blood, more than 9 ml, yielded the PBMCs. CDR3 length: 13 amino acids. From germline, CDR1 is SGDLS and CDR2 YYNGEE. Trimming stripped 1 base from V and 3 bases from J, with 5 bases between. The receptor was derived from a man aged 50-60 years with Graves' hyperthyroidism. The chain combines TRBV9 with TRBJ1-5; D is uncertain. Sequencing was performed on blood. In nucleotides, the CDR3 is TGTGCCAGCAGCGTATCTCCCAATCAGCCCCAGCATTTT. Amino acid sequence: CASSVSPNQPQHF.